The 29 T cell receptor beta chains in this list originate from one sample, sequenced in a study of cytomegalovirus exposure and HLA in healthy donors. Libraries were prepared by immunoSEQ multiplex PCR; TCRdb keeps only in-frame clonotypes and omits some of them. Here the sample spans roughly 59,000 clones, around 93% being singletons. Sequencing was done on a sample of PBMCs. Every receptor here comes from a woman younger than 30 in good health and CMV-seropositive.

The chain has TRBV12-5 and TRBJ2-1; D not resolved. This CDR3 is built from 12 residues. CDR1 LGHNT and CDR2 FRNRAP come from the germline V gene. Trimming cost V 0 bases and J 5 bases, with 2 bases left between them. Here the CDR3 reads CASGLVNNEQFF. The CDR3 coding sequence is TGTGCTAGTGGTTTGGTTAACAATGAGCAGTTCTTC. Full variable domain (missing parts from reference TRBV12-5 and TRBJ2-1): DARVTQTPRHKVTEMGQEVTMRCQPILGHNTVFWYRQTMMQGLELLAYFRNRAPLDDSGMPKDRFSAEMPDATLATLKIQPSEPRDSAVYFCASGLVNNEQFFGPGTRLTVL.

This clone was seen only once. The chain is built from TRBV30 and TRBJ2-5; tentatively, D is TRBD2 (6 bases). Germline V gives CDR1 GTSNPN, CDR2 SVGIG (reference sequence). The CDR3 totals 12 residues. With 3 bases removed from V and 7 bases from J, the gap between germline ends came to 12 bases. The CDR3 region has the DNA TGTGCCTGGAGCGGAAGCGGGTGGACCCAGTACTTC. Translation gives CAWSGSGWTQYF. Full variable domain (missing parts from reference TRBV30 and TRBJ2-5): SQTIHQWPATLVQPVGSPLSLECTVEGTSNPNLYWYRQAAGRGLQLLFYSVGIGQISSEVPQNLSASRPQDRQFILSSKKLLLSDSGFYLCAWSGSGWTQYFGPGTRLLVL.

The chain employs TRBV4-2 and TRBJ2-5, with 8 bases identical to TRBD1. V was pared by 2 bases and J by 4 bases, with 9 bases of the junction left unmatched. The CDR3 is 16 residues long. Germline V CDR1 and CDR2: LGHNA, YNFKEQ. The DNA of the CDR3 is TGTGCCAGCAGCCAATTCGGGGCCAGGGGGCGAGAGACCCAGTACTTC. Amino acid sequence: CASSQFGARGRETQYF.

The table lists this clone with a count of one. The J gene is TRBJ1-1, the V gene TRBV29-1; D uncertain. Germline CDR1 and CDR2: SQVTM and ANQGSEA. The CDR3 is 13 amino acids. Between the trimmed V and J ends, which lost 4 bases and 4 bases, there was a span of 13 bases. The CDR3 region has the DNA TGCAGCGTTGCTGCGGTAGTGGGCACTGAAGCTTTCTTT. Translated: CSVAAVVGTEAFF. Variable domain in full (rest from reference TRBV29-1 and TRBJ1-1): SAVISQKPSRDICQRGTSLTIQCQVDSQVTMMFWYRQQPGQSLTLIATANQGSEATYESGFVIDKFPISRPNLTFSTLTVSNMSPEDSSIYLCSVAAVVGTEAFFGQGTRLTVV.

The rearrangement links TRBV19 to TRBJ1-3; D is unclear. Trimming pared 3 bases from V and 0 bases from J, leaving 9 bases between. Germline V gene data show CDR1 as LNHDA and CDR2 as SQIVND (reference sequence). The CDR3 has 15 amino acids. CDR3 coding DNA: TGTGCCAGTAGTATTAGCCGAGGCTCTGGAAACACCATATATTTT. Its translation: CASSISRGSGNTIYF.

This clone appeared once. V and J are TRBV5-1 and TRBJ2-3; the match to TRBD2 covers 11 bases. Unmatched junction bases numbered 5, after V lost 4 bases and J lost 1 base. Per germline, CDR1 SGHRS and CDR2 YFSETQ. This CDR3 spans 16 amino acids. The CDR3 spells CASSPHSGGGTDTQYF. The DNA for the CDR3 is TGCGCCAGCAGCCCCCATAGCGGGGGGGGCACAGATACGCAGTATTTT.

The chain uses TRBV6-1 and TRBJ2-3; TRBD2 aligns across 12 bases. V was pared by 5 bases and J by 4 bases, with 4 bases of the junction left unmatched. The germline V gene encodes CDR1 MNHNS and CDR2 SASEGT. This CDR3 comprises 15 residues. Here the CDR3 reads CASSQLAGGPDTQYF. CDR3 nucleotides: TGTGCCAGCAGTCAACTAGCGGGGGGCCCAGATACGCAGTATTTT.

The chain combines TRBV19 with TRBJ2-5; TRBD1 is a possible D gene (5 bases). CDR1 and CDR2 from the germline V gene are LNHDA and SQIVND (reference sequence). The CDR3 length is 16 residues. V lost 4 bases to trimming and J lost 4 bases, with 19 bases between them. This CDR3 is CASSTRVLGVGETQYF. The CDR3 nucleotides read TGTGCCAGTAGTACCAGGGTTCTCGGAGTTGGAGAGACCCAGTACTTC.

This clone was seen just once. This chain connects TRBV6-6 to TRBJ2-1; unclear D gene. The CDR3 extends over 16 amino acids. Germline V gene sequence: CDR1 MNHNY, CDR2 SVGAGI (reference sequence). Trimming removed 0 bases from V and 0 bases from J, with 9 bases in between. The CDR3 here is CASSYSTGYSYNEQFF. DNA of the CDR3: TGTGCCAGCAGTTACTCGACGGGTTACTCCTACAATGAGCAGTTCTTC.

The chain carries TRBV28 and TRBJ1-1; 8 nucleotides agree with TRBD1. The CDR3 runs 16 residues. Germline CDR1 is MDHEN and CDR2 is SYDVKM. V shed 3 bases and J 4 bases; nucleotides not matched to a gene: 10. CDR3 loop: CASSFGVQGGLTEAFF. DNA of the CDR3: TGTGCCAGCAGTTTTGGAGTACAGGGGGGGCTCACTGAAGCTTTCTTT.

The V call is TRBV5-1, the J call TRBJ2-2; possibly TRBD2 for D (6 bases). Looked up from germline, CDR1 is SGHRS and CDR2 is YFSETQ. The V gene lost 0 bases and the J gene lost 3 bases, with 9 bases spanning the gap. CDR3 length: 15 amino acids. The DNA of the CDR3 is TGCGCCAGCAGCTTGGTCTGGGGGGACACCGGGGAGCTGTTTTTT. Residues: CASSLVWGDTGELFF.

V gene TRBV7-3 combines with J gene TRBJ2-5, with D maybe TRBD2 (6 bases). Trimming stripped 4 bases from V and 4 bases from J, with 16 bases between. The CDR3 contains 15 residues. The germline CDR1 and CDR2 sequences are SGHTA and FQGTGA. The chain's CDR3 is CASSSAGRSVETQYF. For the CDR3, the DNA is TGTGCCAGCAGCTCAGCAGGGAGGTCTGTAGAGACCCAGTACTTC.

The chain carries TRBV4-3 and TRBJ1-3; unclear D gene. With 1 base removed from V and 0 bases from J, the gap between germline ends came to 10 bases. Per the germline V gene, CDR1 is LGHNA and CDR2 is YSLEER. The CDR3 sequence is 16 residues long. The CDR3 loop is CASSQVGSYSGNTIYF. The CDR3 DNA follows: TGCGCCAGCAGCCAAGTTGGCAGTTACTCTGGAAACACCATATATTTT.

J is TRBJ2-1 and V is TRBV5-4; no clear D. Trimming pared 0 bases from V and 8 bases from J, leaving 12 bases between. Germline V gene data show CDR1 as SGHNT and CDR2 as YYREEE (reference sequence). This CDR3 region has 14 residues. Here the CDR3 DNA reads TGTGCCAGCAGCTTGGGACATAACCACCATGAGCAGTTCTTC. This codes for CASSLGHNHHEQFF.

The chain is built from TRBV4-2 and TRBJ1-5, with D unresolved. V dropped 0 bases and J dropped 5 bases, with 5 bases sitting between them. From germline, CDR1 is LGHNA and CDR2 YNFKEQ. This CDR3 spans 13 amino acids. CDR3 DNA: TGTGCCAGCAGCCAAGATCGCGATCAGCCCCAGCATTTT. Amino acid sequence: CASSQDRDQPQHF.

This sequence joins TRBV19 and TRBJ2-7; 9 bases map to TRBD1. The trim removed 2 bases at V and 2 bases at J, leaving 7 bases unmatched. The CDR3 consists of 16 residues. Germline V gene sequence: CDR1 LNHDA, CDR2 SQIVND (reference sequence). The CDR3 DNA is TGTGCCAGTAGTATACGCACAGGGGGCACTACCTACGAGCAGTACTTC. Amino acids: CASSIRTGGTTYEQYF.

The chain combines TRBV27 with TRBJ2-7, with D possibly matching TRBD2 (5 bases). CDR1 MNHEY and CDR2 SMNVEV come from the germline V gene (reference sequence). V lost 1 base and J 3 bases, leaving 10 bases between the germline ends. CDR3 size: 14 residues. The CDR3 reads CASSLLRAGYEQYF. The CDR3 DNA is TGTGCCAGCAGTTTATTGAGGGCGGGCTACGAGCAGTACTTC.

The chain links TRBV27 to TRBJ2-3; 15 nucleotides align to TRBD2. The CDR3 is 20 amino acids. V trimming: 5 bases; J trimming: 3 bases; junction bases outside the gene matches: 15. Germline V CDR1 and CDR2: MNHEY, SMNVEV (reference sequence). The CDR3 sequence: CASSPLPGLAGGFDTDTQYF. DNA of the CDR3: TGTGCCAGCAGTCCTTTACCGGGACTAGCGGGAGGATTTGATACAGATACGCAGTATTTT.

This sequence joins TRBV19 and TRBJ1-5; 9 bases agree with TRBD1. This CDR3 contains 17 residues. CDR1 and CDR2 from the germline V gene are LNHDA and SQIVND (reference sequence). Losses at the gene ends were 3 bases for V and 4 bases for J; bases not matched to a gene: 10. The CDR3 DNA reads as TGTGCCAGTAGTATCGTTGGACAGGGGCGAGATAATCAGCCCCAGCATTTT. Its translation is CASSIVGQGRDNQPQHF.

V usage is TRBV7-3 and J usage is TRBJ2-3; a possible D gene is TRBD1 (5 bases). The CDR3 totals 14 residues. V lost 3 bases to trimming and J lost 3 bases, with 10 bases between them. CDR1 and CDR2 (germline): SGHTA, FQGTGA. CDR3 sequence reads: CASSFSGLTDTQYF. CDR3 in DNA: TGTGCCAGCAGCTTCTCAGGGTTGACAGATACGCAGTATTTT. Full variable domain (rest looked up from reference TRBV7-3 and TRBJ2-3): GAGVSQTPSNKVTEKGKYVELRCDPISGHTALYWYRQSLGQGPEFLIYFQGTGAADDSGLPNDRFFAVRPEGSVSTLKIQRTERGDSAVYLCASSFSGLTDTQYFGPGTRLTVL.

V usage is TRBV5-8 and J usage is TRBJ1-5, with D possibly TRBD1 on 5 matching bases. The CDR3 totals 13 residues. Trimming took 4 bases from V and 11 from J, leaving 16 bases between them. Germline CDR1 reads SGHTS; CDR2 reads YDEGEE. The DNA of the CDR3 is TGTGCCAGCAGCGGGGGGTCTCTGGAGGCCCAGCATTTT. Protein: CASSGGSLEAQHF.

The chain recombines TRBV19 with TRBJ1-5; the D gene is possibly TRBD1 (5 bases). The CDR3 consists of 15 residues. V dropped 4 bases and J dropped 3 bases, with 13 bases sitting between them. CDR1 and CDR2 from the germline V gene are LNHDA and SQIVND (reference sequence). The CDR3 DNA reads TGTGCCAGTAGTAGGTCTGCAGGGAACAATCAGCCCCAGCATTTT. Protein product: CASSRSAGNNQPQHF.

The rearrangement joins TRBV15 to TRBJ1-5, with 8 bases aligning to TRBD1. Per the germline V gene, CDR1 is LNHNV and CDR2 is YYDKDF (reference sequence). The CDR3 length is 15 residues. The trim removed 2 bases at V and 8 bases at J, leaving 8 bases unmatched. Written as DNA, the CDR3 is TGTGCCACCAGCAGAAATTACAGGGGGATGAAGCCCCAGCATTTT. Its protein is CATSRNYRGMKPQHF.

This clone was observed a handful of times. The chain uses TRBV11-2 and TRBJ1-2, with D uncertain. The V gene lost 3 bases and the J gene lost 4 bases, with 6 bases spanning the gap. Germline V lookup: CDR1 SGHAT, CDR2 FQNNGV. This CDR3 has 12 residues. The CDR3 spells CASSFPSYGYTF. The CDR3 DNA reads TGTGCCAGCAGCTTTCCCTCCTATGGCTACACCTTC.

The chain recombines TRBV4-1 with TRBJ2-5; a weak D match, TRBD2 (5 bases). The CDR3 runs 15 residues. Germline V CDR1 and CDR2: MGHRA, YSYEKL. Trimming stripped 1 base from V and 0 bases from J, with 9 bases between. The CDR3: CASSQVLGDQETQYF. Written as DNA, the CDR3 is TGCGCCAGCAGCCAAGTACTCGGGGACCAAGAGACCCAGTACTTC.

The rearrangement uses TRBV5-4 and TRBJ2-1, with TRBD2 matching 9 bases. This CDR3 is built from 15 residues. With V trimmed by 1 base and J by 5 bases, 4 bases remained unmatched. The V gene's germline CDR1 is SGHNT and CDR2 YYREEE (reference sequence). CDR3 protein: CASSLTSGSNNEQFF. The CDR3 nucleotides are TGTGCCAGCAGCTTGACTAGCGGGTCTAACAATGAGCAGTTCTTC.

The chain recombines TRBV7-9 with TRBJ2-7, with D possibly TRBD2 on 5 matching bases. Germline V gives CDR1 SEHNR, CDR2 FQNEAQ (reference sequence). V was clipped by 3 bases and J by 0 bases, with 9 bases between them. This CDR3 comprises 14 residues. This CDR3 reads CASSLGRSSYEQYF. DNA of the CDR3: TGTGCCAGCAGCTTGGGGAGATCCTCCTACGAGCAGTACTTC.

The V and J genes are TRBV28 and TRBJ2-7; 7 bases fit TRBD2. The length of the CDR3 is 15 residues. Germline CDR1 MDHEN, CDR2 SYDVKM. V was pared by 7 bases and J by 6 bases, with 15 bases of the junction left unmatched. The CDR3: CASTLGGAPSSEQYF. The CDR3 DNA reads TGTGCCAGCACCCTGGGAGGGGCACCCAGCAGCGAGCAGTACTTC.

This sequence joins TRBV9 and TRBJ2-5; the match to TRBD2 covers 8 bases. With V trimmed by 3 bases and J by 2 bases, 9 bases remained unmatched. This CDR3 has 16 amino acids. CDR1 and CDR2 from the germline V gene are SGDLS and YYNGEE. The CDR3: CASSGRPGLGQETQYF. For the CDR3, the DNA is TGTGCCAGCAGCGGAAGGCCGGGACTAGGACAAGAGACCCAGTACTTC.